The 15 T cell receptor beta chains below come from one sample, sequenced in a study of T cells in tuberculosis. The time point denotes: new active TB diagnosis, blood taken before or within 7 days of starting treatment. Clones were read by immunoSEQ multiplex PCR, and TCRdb kept only the in-frame ones, dropping some. Seen here are 31,000 or so clones, about 84% observed once, and the top ten hold approximately 4.7%. The source was PBMCs, collected at tuberculosis diagnosis. The receptors shown here come from an adult with tuberculosis.

The chain carries TRBV7-9 and TRBJ2-7, with TRBD1 matching 11 bases. The CDR3 consists of 15 residues. CDR1 is SEHNR and CDR2 is FQNEAQ in the germline V gene (reference sequence). With V trimmed by 8 bases and J by 4 bases, 10 bases remained unmatched. CDR3 sequence reads: CASEDLGTGGYEQYF. CDR3 bases: TGTGCCAGCGAAGATCTCGGGACAGGGGGGTACGAGCAGTACTTC. The entire variable domain, with the rest obtained from reference TRBV7-9 and TRBJ2-7, is as follows: DTGVSQNPRHKITKRGQNVTFRCDPISEHNRLYWYRQTLGQGPEFLTYFQNEAQLEKSRLLSDRFSAERPKGSFSTLEIQRTEQGDSAMYLCASEDLGTGGYEQYFGPGTRLTVT.

CDR3 region: CASSDMGRGATDTQYF. The CDR3 DNA reads TGTGCCAGCAGTGACATGGGCCGGGGGGCCACAGATACGCAGTATTTT. The chain employs TRBV6-1 and TRBJ2-3, with a possible D match to TRBD2 (7 bases). The CDR3 consists of 16 residues. Germline CDR1 and CDR2: MNHNS and SASEGT. V gave up 3 bases and J gave up 2 bases, with 15 bases separating them.

The chain uses TRBV11-2 and TRBJ1-2, with D possibly being TRBD1 (6 bases). V was clipped by 3 bases and J by 5 bases, with 10 bases between them. The CDR3 has 13 amino acids. Germline assignment: CDR1 SGHAT and CDR2 FQNNGV. In nucleotides, the CDR3 is TGTGCCAGCAGCTTCAGTCAGGGGTATGGCTACACCTTC. Translating gives CASSFSQGYGYTF. Together with reference TRBV11-2 and TRBJ1-2, the CDR3 gives the full variable domain: EAGVAQSPRYKIIEKRQSVAFWCNPISGHATLYWYQQILGQGPKLLIQFQNNGVVDDSQLPKDRFSAERLKGVDSTLKIQPAKLEDSAVYLCASSFSQGYGYTFGSGTRLTVV.

The CDR3 DNA is TGTGCCACCAGCAGACCGCGGACTAGCGAGGGCACAGATACGCAGTATTTT. This translates into CATSRPRTSEGTDTQYF. This rearrangement joins TRBV15 to TRBJ2-3; 9 bases line up with TRBD2. CDR3 length: 17 amino acids. The V and J ends lost 2 bases and 1 base, in that order; junction bases with no gene match: 7. CDR1 and CDR2 from the germline V gene are LNHNV and YYDKDF (reference sequence).

The CDR3 protein is CASSDRSHYEQYF. CDR3 coding DNA: TGTGCCAGCAGTGACAGGTCCCACTACGAGCAGTACTTC. The chain links TRBV6-1 to TRBJ2-7; no firm D call. Trimming stripped 3 bases from V and 3 bases from J, with 9 bases between. The CDR3 totals 13 residues. Germline V gene sequence: CDR1 MNHNS, CDR2 SASEGT.

This chain uses TRBV6-1 with TRBJ2-2, with 9 bases fitting TRBD1. This CDR3 has 15 residues. Germline loops: CDR1 MNHNS, CDR2 SASEGT. V lost 10 bases and J lost 1; bases outside the gene matches: 7. CDR3 DNA: TGTGCCATAGGGGGGGACAGGGTGAACACCGGGGAGCTGTTTTTT. This codes for CAIGGDRVNTGELFF.

V usage is TRBV18 and J usage is TRBJ2-7; possibly TRBD2 for D (5 bases). The CDR3 length is 15 residues. V was cut by 3 bases and J by 7 bases, with 19 bases left in between. Germline assignment: CDR1 KGHSH and CDR2 LQKENI. The CDR3: CASSPSAREQIEQYF. CDR3 sequence (DNA): TGTGCCAGCTCACCCAGTGCCCGGGAACAAATAGAGCAGTACTTC.

This clone has only one observation. The chain links TRBV28 to TRBJ2-7; TRBD1 might be the D (5 bases). Trimming shortened V by 7 bases and J by 5 bases, and 18 bases separated the two germline ends. The CDR3 has 14 residues. Looked up from germline, CDR1 is MDHEN and CDR2 is SYDVKM. The CDR3 sequence: CASTPAPGNHEQYF. The DNA of the CDR3 is TGTGCCAGCACCCCCGCCCCAGGGAATCACGAGCAGTACTTC.

The gene calls are TRBV25-1 and TRBJ1-2; 12 nucleotides match TRBD1. The CDR3 runs 17 residues. Germline CDR1 reads MGHDK; CDR2 reads SYGVNS. The V segment lost 2 bases and the J segment 5 bases; nucleotides outside the gene matches: 9. CDR3 DNA: TGTGCCAGCAGTGAAAACCCGGGACAGGGGGCGCATTATGGCTACACCTTC. Translation gives CASSENPGQGAHYGYTF.

The chain uses TRBV10-3 and TRBJ2-7, with 12 bases fitting TRBD1. This CDR3 region has 14 residues. Trimming at V came to 6 bases and at J to 7 bases, leaving 7 bases not matched to a gene. Looked up from germline, CDR1 is ENHRY and CDR2 is SYGVKD. The CDR3 region has the DNA TGTGCCATCAGAAAACGGGACAGGGGGCCGGAGCAGTACTTC. Protein product: CAIRKRDRGPEQYF.

This clone was counted a few times. The chain has TRBV7-3 and TRBJ2-3; D is perhaps TRBD2 (6 bases). Trimming took off 8 bases at V and 1 base at J, with 10 bases between the two ends. Germline-derived CDR1 and CDR2 are SGHTA and FQGTGA. CDR3 length: 13 residues. CDR3 protein: CASGTGGTDTQYF. The CDR3 bases are TGTGCCAGCGGGACGGGGGGCACAGATACGCAGTATTTT.

The chain carries TRBV14 and TRBJ1-2; 9 bases fit TRBD1. Trimming cost V 3 bases and J 2 bases; bases outside gene matches: 7. CDR1 and CDR2 (germline): SGHDN, FVKESK. This CDR3 comprises 16 residues. CDR3 bases: TGTGCCAGCAGCCAGTACCCCGGGACAGGGAACTATGGCTACACCTTC. Translated: CASSQYPGTGNYGYTF.

The chain is built from TRBV27 and TRBJ2-7; 9 nucleotides line up with TRBD1. There are 15 residues in the CDR3. Germline V gene lookup returns CDR1 MNHEY and CDR2 SMNVEV (reference sequence). Trimming took 6 bases from V and 2 from J; bases not matched to a gene: 8. In nucleotides, the CDR3 is TGTGCCAGCAGGGAAGGGACAGGGAGAGCCTACGAGCAGTACTTC. It translates to CASREGTGRAYEQYF.

This chain joins TRBV5-1 and TRBJ1-2, with 11 bases matching TRBD1. The junction had 10 bases not matched to a gene; V was cut back by 2 bases and J by 4 bases. Germline CDR1 is SGHRS and CDR2 is YFSETQ. The CDR3 spans 17 residues. CDR3 in DNA: TGCGCCAGCAGCTTAAGGACAGGGGGCGCCATGGGCTATGGCTACACCTTC. Encoded protein: CASSLRTGGAMGYGYTF.

The gene calls are TRBV28 and TRBJ1-5; possible D gene TRBD1, 6 bases. The CDR3 extends over 15 amino acids. Germline assignment: CDR1 MDHEN and CDR2 SYDVKM. The germline V and J ends were trimmed by 6 bases and 0 bases, with 12 bases remaining between them. The CDR3 coding sequence is TGTGCCAGCAGCCGCGGGGGGGCTAGCAATCAGCCCCAGCATTTT. This translates into CASSRGGASNQPQHF.